Sequencing of this T cell receptor beta chain was carried out in a study of T cells in localized non-small cell lung cancer. Method: immunoSEQ multiplex PCR; TCRdb's copy keeps in-frame clones and lacks some. The sample consists of tens of thousands of clones, around four fifths of them appearing once. This clone was counted ten times or more. The clonotype originates from an older female donor with stage I lung adenocarcinoma. Material: peripheral blood, obtained before any cancer treatment.

CDR3 in DNA: TGCGCCAGCAGCTTGAGTGCAGGGTCCTACGAGCAGTACTTC. It is translated as CASSLSAGSYEQYF. The chain is built from TRBV5-1 and TRBJ2-7, with D possibly TRBD1 on 5 matching bases. Trimming took off 1 base at V and 1 base at J, with 9 bases between the two ends. Germline lookup yields CDR1 SGHRS and CDR2 YFSETQ. The CDR3 runs to 14 residues.